These T cell receptor beta chains were read from a single sample in a study of regulatory T cells in long-lasting Graves disease. TCRdb ran MiXCR on the multiplex PCR reads and lists one entry per CDR3 protein. Of 360,000 or so distinct CDR3 sequences detected, around 17% appear once; the ten largest clones hold 25% to 30%. This sample also belongs to another study, concerning T cells in Graves' hyperthyroidism and ophthalmopathy.

Here the sequenced sample was peripheral blood mononuclear cells (PBMCs), taken at new diagnosis, from a patient treated with antithyroid drugs. These receptors originate from a man aged 40-49 years with Graves disease. Each CDR3 is given with its conserved first and last residue. Clone sizes are given selectively: once, few, many, or a class where the clone is expanded.

abundance: many; j_gene: TRBJ2-5; v_gene: TRBV27; CDR3aa: CASKPSTQQETQYF
abundance: few; j_gene: TRBJ2-5; v_gene: TRBV20-1; CDR3aa: CNAIRGQETQYF
abundance: NA; j_gene: TRBJ1-3; v_gene: TRBV15; CDR3aa: CATSRGLGQGDSKGNTIYF
abundance: NA; j_gene: TRBJ2-4; v_gene: TRBV7-2; CDR3aa: CASREEGIQYF
abundance: many; j_gene: TRBJ2-5; v_gene: TRBV6-1; CDR3aa: CASGATGARETQYF
abundance: few; j_gene: TRBJ1-1; v_gene: TRBV24-1; CDR3aa: CATSDLGQGTIMNTEAFF
abundance: NA; j_gene: TRBJ2-2; v_gene: TRBV13; CDR3aa: CASSLSTGRKGTGELSF
abundance: many; j_gene: TRBJ2-1; v_gene: TRBV11-2; CDR3aa: CASSLAGPGEQFF
abundance: many; j_gene: TRBJ2-1; v_gene: TRBV5-1; CDR3aa: CASSLEGNPYNEQFF
abundance: many; j_gene: TRBJ2-5; v_gene: TRBV11-3; CDR3aa: CASSLGGPQKQQETQYF
abundance: many; j_gene: TRBJ2-3; v_gene: TRBV24-1; CDR3aa: CATSDSGQQVTDTQYF
abundance: many; j_gene: TRBJ2-5; v_gene: TRBV6-5; CDR3aa: CASSYSGTAQETQYF
abundance: NA; j_gene: TRBJ2-3; v_gene: TRBV29-1; CDR3aa: CSMGGSTDTQYF
abundance: many; j_gene: TRBJ1-1; v_gene: TRBV28; CDR3aa: CASSAADRLNTEAFF
abundance: many; j_gene: TRBJ2-5; v_gene: TRBV10-3; CDR3aa: CAISAHSGGAETQYF
abundance: many; j_gene: TRBJ1-1; v_gene: TRBV2; CDR3aa: CASREDRAAFF
abundance: many; j_gene: NA; v_gene: TRBV7-2; CDR3aa: CASSPRLAGALEQYF
abundance: NA; j_gene: TRBJ1-5; v_gene: TRBV6-1; CDR3aa: CASSVQGQGSNQPQHF
abundance: NA; j_gene: TRBJ2-3; v_gene: TRBV28; CDR3aa: CASSTASSTDTQYF
abundance: many; j_gene: TRBJ1-2; v_gene: TRBV28; CDR3aa: CASSLTEDGYTF
abundance: many; j_gene: TRBJ2-1; v_gene: TRBV7-2; CDR3aa: CASIPASGSYNEQFF
abundance: many; j_gene: TRBJ2-7; v_gene: TRBV4-3; CDR3aa: CASSRAGQGIYEQYF
abundance: NA; j_gene: TRBJ1-2; v_gene: TRBV5-6; CDR3aa: CASSYGTDNYGYTF
abundance: many; j_gene: TRBJ1-5; v_gene: TRBV20-1; CDR3aa: CSAQQRLFQPQHF
abundance: NA; j_gene: TRBJ2-5; v_gene: TRBV2; CDR3aa: CASGGTGFQETQYF
abundance: few; j_gene: TRBJ2-5; v_gene: TRBV2; CDR3aa: CATAGQGNQETQYF
abundance: few; j_gene: TRBJ1-4; v_gene: TRBV9; CDR3aa: CASSVGETFATNEKLFF
abundance: many; j_gene: TRBJ1-3; v_gene: TRBV12-3/TRBV12-4; CDR3aa: CASKLTGDGNTIYF
abundance: many; j_gene: TRBJ2-1; v_gene: TRBV7-3; CDR3aa: CASSLTSGGNEQFF
abundance: many; j_gene: TRBJ2-2; v_gene: TRBV5-1; CDR3aa: CASSLEGNTGELFF